The 17 T cell receptor beta chains below come from one sample, sequenced in a study of cytomegalovirus exposure and HLA in healthy donors. A multiplex PCR was run with 60 Vbeta primers and 13 Jbeta primers. TCRdb keeps only in-frame clones here, not all; method: immunoSEQ multiplex PCR. The table lists 100,000 to 150,000 clones, roughly 84% of them singletons. Input material: PBMCs. The origin of the receptors is a man aged 45 to 65 in good health and CMV-seronegative.

The chain combines TRBV15 with TRBJ1-5, with TRBD1 as a possible D gene (6 bases). The germline V gene encodes CDR1 LNHNV and CDR2 YYDKDF (reference sequence). With 3 bases removed from V and 2 bases from J, the gap between germline ends came to 11 bases. This CDR3 region has 15 residues. CDR3 protein: CATSRGAGGNQPQHF. CDR3 sequence (DNA): TGTGCCACCAGCAGGGGGGCAGGGGGCAATCAGCCCCAGCATTTT.

The rearrangement links TRBV6-5 to TRBJ1-3, with a possible D match to TRBD1 (6 bases). CDR3 length: 14 residues. Trimming stripped 5 bases from V and 3 bases from J, with 11 bases between. The V gene's germline CDR1 is MNHEY and CDR2 SVGAGI. CDR3 sequence reads: CASSPTGNGNTIYF. The DNA for the CDR3 is TGTGCCAGCAGTCCTACAGGGAATGGAAACACCATATATTTT.

The rearrangement joins TRBV5-6 to TRBJ2-7; 7 positions match TRBD1. The germline V gene has CDR1 SGHDT and CDR2 YYEEEE. CDR3 length equals 14 residues. Germline trimming cut 4 bases from V and 5 bases from J; bases unmatched to any gene: 9. The CDR3 DNA sequence: TGTGCCAGCAGCCAAGGGGACAGCGACCACGAGCAGTACTTC. This sequence encodes CASSQGDSDHEQYF.

A few counts support this clone. The chain is built from TRBV2 and TRBJ1-1, with a tentative D call TRBD1 (5 bases). The CDR3 covers 13 residues. The germline gives CDR1 SNHLY, CDR2 FYNNEI. Trimming removed 7 bases at V and 1 base at J, with 10 bases between. The CDR3, as DNA: TGTGCCAGCACCAGGGAGGCGAACACTGAAGCTTTCTTT. It yields the protein CASTREANTEAFF.

The rearrangement links TRBV9 to TRBJ1-2; perhaps TRBD1 as D (6 bases). Trimming pared 0 bases from V and 8 bases from J, leaving 17 bases between. Looked up from germline, CDR1 is SGDLS and CDR2 is YYNGEE. The CDR3 contains 15 residues. CDR3 bases: TGTGCCAGCAGCGTAGTATCGGGGGGCCGCGGAGGCTACACCTTC. Amino acid sequence: CASSVVSGGRGGYTF.

The chain recombines TRBV10-3 with TRBJ2-2; perhaps TRBD1 as D (6 bases). The CDR3 is made up of 14 amino acids. Germline lookup yields CDR1 ENHRY and CDR2 SYGVKD. With 8 bases removed from V and 2 bases from J, the gap between germline ends came to 12 bases. This CDR3 reads CAIGTTTNTGELFF. The CDR3 DNA follows: TGTGCCATCGGGACAACCACCAACACCGGGGAGCTGTTTTTT.

The chain employs TRBV14 and TRBJ2-3, with 8 bases fitting TRBD2. This CDR3 is built from 16 residues. V lost 3 bases and J lost 1; bases outside the gene matches: 6. Germline V gives CDR1 SGHDN, CDR2 FVKESK. CDR3 protein: CASSQSLRGGTDTQYF. In DNA form, the CDR3 reads TGTGCCAGCAGCCAGTCATTGCGGGGGGGCACAGATACGCAGTATTTT.

The chain has TRBV11-3 and TRBJ2-3, with D tentatively TRBD1 (5 bases). The CDR3 has 15 residues. Germline CDR1 and CDR2: SGHNT and YENEEA. V dropped 1 base and J dropped 1 base, with 9 bases sitting between them. The CDR3 region is CASSLGGRGTDTQYF. CDR3 in DNA: TGTGCCAGCAGCTTAGGAGGCAGGGGCACAGATACGCAGTATTTT. Combining the CDR3 with reference TRBV11-3 and TRBJ2-3 gives the whole variable domain EAGVVQSPRYKIIEKKQPVAFWCNPISGHNTLYWYLQNLGQGPELLIRYENEEAVDDSQLPKDRFSAERLKGVDSTLKIQPAELGDSAVYLCASSLGGRGTDTQYFGPGTRLTVL.

This chain uses TRBV5-1 with TRBJ2-5; 7 bases are shared with TRBD1. Per the germline V gene, CDR1 is SGHRS and CDR2 is YFSETQ. V gave up 1 base and J gave up 3 bases; unmatched junction bases: 9. The CDR3 length is 16 residues. The CDR3 region has the DNA TGCGCCAGCAGCTTGACCCCCGGGACAGAGAAAGAGACCCAGTACTTC. It translates to CASSLTPGTEKETQYF.

This clone was counted only a few times. V and J are TRBV2 and TRBJ2-4, with D possibly TRBD1 on 5 matching bases. Germline V lookup: CDR1 SNHLY, CDR2 FYNNEI. CDR3 size: 13 residues. Trimming stripped 7 bases from V and 2 bases from J, with 9 bases between. The CDR3 DNA sequence: TGTGCCAGCAAGGGGCCCACCAAAAACATTCAGTACTTC. Its translation: CASKGPTKNIQYF.

The chain is built from TRBV7-2 and TRBJ2-3, with TRBD1 matching over 7 bases. Looked up from germline, CDR1 is SGHTA and CDR2 is FQGNSA. The CDR3 runs 14 residues. V lost 4 bases, J lost 0 bases, and 1 base stayed unmatched. CDR3 in amino acids: CASSSTGSTDTQYF. CDR3 coding DNA: TGTGCCAGCAGCTCGACAGGGAGCACAGATACGCAGTATTTT.

The rearrangement links TRBV4-1 to TRBJ1-3; no clear D gene. The V gene lost 3 bases and the J gene lost 2 bases, with 5 bases spanning the gap. CDR1 MGHRA and CDR2 YSYEKL come from the germline V gene. This CDR3 comprises 13 residues. CDR3 in amino acids: CASSHFTGNTIYF. In DNA, the CDR3 is TGCGCCAGCAGCCACTTTACTGGAAACACCATATATTTT.

The V gene is TRBV5-6, the J gene TRBJ2-2; 11 bases fit TRBD1. V lost 2 bases and J lost 6; bases outside the gene matches: 12. The CDR3 has 18 amino acids. Germline CDR1 reads SGHDT; CDR2 reads YYEEEE. CDR3 region: CASSFGQGAHTDSGELFF. Here the CDR3 DNA reads TGTGCCAGCAGCTTTGGACAGGGGGCGCATACCGACTCCGGGGAGCTGTTTTTT. The full variable domain, with the rest looked up from reference TRBV5-6 and TRBJ2-2, is DAGVTQSPTHLIKTRGQQVTLRCSPKSGHDTVSWYQQALGQGPQFIFQYYEEEERQRGNFPDRFSGHQFPNYSSELNVNALLLGDSALYLCASSFGQGAHTDSGELFFGEGSRLTVL.

This chain links TRBV5-1 with TRBJ2-5, with a tentative D call TRBD1 (6 bases). The CDR3 is 12 amino acids. Germline V CDR1 and CDR2: SGHRS, YFSETQ. Trimming removed 2 bases at V and 11 bases at J, with 13 bases between. The CDR3 bases are TGCGCCAGCAGCTTAGGACAGTCGGAGCAGTACTTC. Its translation: CASSLGQSEQYF.

The rearrangement uses TRBV6-1 and TRBJ1-2, with D possibly being TRBD1 (6 bases). The germline V gene encodes CDR1 MNHNS and CDR2 SASEGT. Between the trimmed V and J ends, which lost 4 bases and 3 bases, there was a span of 12 bases. The CDR3 spans 14 residues. The CDR3 loop is CASSVSKGDYGYTF. The CDR3 DNA sequence: TGTGCCAGCAGTGTATCAAAGGGGGACTATGGCTACACCTTC.

J is TRBJ1-1 and V is TRBV30, with 7 bases fitting TRBD1. This CDR3 comprises 12 residues. Germline V gene data show CDR1 as GTSNPN and CDR2 as SVGIG (reference sequence). CDR3 region: CARGQLNTEAFF. In DNA form, the CDR3 reads TGTGCGCGGGGACAGTTGAACACTGAAGCTTTCTTT.

This chain links TRBV6-6 with TRBJ1-5; tentatively, D is TRBD1 (6 bases). V was shortened by 7 bases and J by 2 bases, with 15 bases between the two germline ends. The CDR3 is made up of 15 amino acids. CDR1 MNHNY and CDR2 SVGAGI come from the germline V gene (reference sequence). DNA for the CDR3: TGTGCCAGCAAGGGGGAAGGAAGAGGCAATCAGCCCCAGCATTTT. Protein sequence: CASKGEGRGNQPQHF.